This entry lists 26 T cell receptor beta chains sequenced from one sample in a study of radiation and T cells in renal cell carcinoma (dated by TCRdb to 2020 to 2022). What this sample's time point label stands for: blood 4 weeks post-SBRT, at nephrectomy. The intended sense of this specimen's treatment or condition label: 15 Gy SBRT to primary tumor, nephrectomy 4 weeks later. Receptors were amplified or captured by the immunoSEQ multiplex PCR assay. Held by TCRdb, this immuneACCESS table contains in-frame sequences only and omits some clones. Under half of the omission traces to an unresolved V gene where checked; the cause of the rest is unknown. Within this sample are 130,000 to 150,000 clones, with less than 90% of them counted one time only. The ten largest make up around 17% of the sample. The specimen was blood, collected from a patient whose treatment included radiotherapy and nephrectomy. The source is a woman aged 45-65 years with renal cell carcinoma.

Here the CDR3 reads CASSAGQGETQYF. The DNA for the CDR3 is TGTGCCAGCAGCGCAGGACAGGGCGAGACCCAGTACTTC. The J gene is TRBJ2-5, the V gene TRBV9; 8 bases fit TRBD1. Germline CDR1 reads SGDLS; CDR2 reads YYNGEE. V was pared by 3 bases and J by 5 bases, with 3 bases of the junction left unmatched. This CDR3 comprises 13 residues. Full variable domain (missing parts from reference TRBV9 and TRBJ2-5): DSGVTQTPKHLITATGQRVTLRCSPRSGDLSVYWYQQSLDQGLQFLIQYYNGEERAKGNILERFSAQQFPDLHSELNLSSLELGDSALYFCASSAGQGETQYFGPGTRLLVL.

V and J are TRBV11-2 and TRBJ2-5; no clear D. V was trimmed by 1 base and J by 4 bases, leaving 13 bases between them. The length of the CDR3 is 15 residues. CDR1 SGHAT and CDR2 FQNNGV come from the germline V gene. The CDR3 region is CASSLVGSDGETQYF. The DNA of the CDR3 is TGTGCCAGCAGCTTAGTGGGCAGCGACGGAGAGACCCAGTACTTC.

J is TRBJ2-3 and V is TRBV9; no clear D gene. V was trimmed by 0 bases and J by 2 bases, leaving 7 bases between them. Germline loops: CDR1 SGDLS, CDR2 YYNGEE. The CDR3 is 14 residues long. The CDR3 is CASSVEHITDTQYF. In DNA, the CDR3 is TGTGCCAGCAGCGTAGAGCACATCACAGATACGCAGTATTTT.

With regard to this clone: The junction and the germline gene differ at one end; a read error may be behind it. The gene calls are TRBV7-2 and TRBJ2-5; 10 nucleotides agree with TRBD2. CDR3 size: 13 residues. CDR1 is SGHTA and CDR2 is FQGNSA in the germline V gene. CDR3: CASSVAGGETQYF. CDR3 DNA sequence: TGTGCCAGCAGCGTAGCGGGAGGAGAGACCCAGTACTTC.

V is TRBV6-6 and J is TRBJ2-1; D is undetermined. With 2 bases removed from V and 6 bases from J, the gap between germline ends came to 8 bases. CDR3 length: 13 amino acids. Germline values: CDR1 MNHNY, CDR2 SVGAGI (reference sequence). The CDR3 bases are TGTGCCAGCAGTTACCCCCCGAGCAATGAGCAGTTCTTC. Protein sequence: CASSYPPSNEQFF.

V and J are TRBV5-6 and TRBJ2-7; D is possibly TRBD2 (5 bases). The germline CDR1 and CDR2 sequences are SGHDT and YYEEEE. This CDR3 has 15 amino acids. The V and J ends lost 0 bases and 2 bases respectively, with 12 bases between them. DNA for the CDR3: TGTGCCAGCAGCTTGGATCCGGACGGGGCCTACGAGCAGTACTTC. Its protein product is CASSLDPDGAYEQYF.

The J gene is TRBJ1-5, the V gene TRBV6-6, with TRBD1 identical over 11 bases. V shed 6 bases, J shed 6 bases, and the junction held 7 bases outside the gene matches. The CDR3 totals 15 residues. CDR1 is MNHNY, CDR2 SVGAGI, per germline (reference sequence). CDR3 nucleotides: TGTGCCAGCAGCCAAACCGGGACAGGGGGTCAGCCCCAGCATTTT. As protein: CASSQTGTGGQPQHF.

V gene TRBV5-4 combines with J gene TRBJ1-2; 9 bases are a match to TRBD1. This CDR3 is 14 amino acids long. Per the germline V gene, CDR1 is SGHNT and CDR2 is YYREEE (reference sequence). V was clipped by 2 bases and J by 4 bases; unmatched bases: 3. CDR3 DNA: TGTGCCAGCAGCTTAGGGGGACAGGGCTATGGCTACACCTTC. This sequence encodes CASSLGGQGYGYTF.

This clone was counted a single time. The V gene is TRBV11-2, the J gene TRBJ1-1; D ambiguous. The length of the CDR3 is 14 residues. V gave up 1 base and J gave up 1 base, with 7 bases separating them. Germline V gene sequence: CDR1 SGHAT, CDR2 FQNNGV. The CDR3 DNA sequence: TGTGCCAGCAGCTTAGCCGGGTGGAACACTGAAGCTTTCTTT. Residues: CASSLAGWNTEAFF. Using reference TRBV11-2 and TRBJ1-1 for the parts outside the CDR3, the full variable domain is EAGVAQSPRYKIIEKRQSVAFWCNPISGHATLYWYQQILGQGPKLLIQFQNNGVVDDSQLPKDRFSAERLKGVDSTLKIQPAKLEDSAVYLCASSLAGWNTEAFFGQGTRLTVV.

CDR3: CASRDSGVGHEQYF. The CDR3 DNA reads as TGTGCCAGCAGGGACTCAGGGGTCGGCCACGAGCAGTACTTC. The genes are TRBV27 and TRBJ2-7, with D possibly matching TRBD1 (6 bases). V was cut by 6 bases and J by 5 bases, with 17 bases left in between. Germline-derived CDR1 and CDR2 are MNHEY and SMNVEV (reference sequence). The CDR3 consists of 14 residues.

The gene calls are TRBV6-5 and TRBJ2-3; D unclear. Per germline, CDR1 MNHEY and CDR2 SVGAGI. The CDR3 totals 15 residues. The V end was cut by 7 bases, the J end by 0 bases, with 14 bases between. CDR3 in amino acids: CASNRRAPSTDTQYF. For the CDR3, the DNA is TGTGCCAGCAATCGTAGGGCGCCCAGCACAGATACGCAGTATTTT.

The V call is TRBV19, the J call TRBJ2-7, with 9 bases matching TRBD1. The CDR3 covers 14 residues. After removal of 7 bases from V and 2 bases from J, the junction contained 6 bases not matched to a gene. From germline, CDR1 is LNHDA and CDR2 SQIVND (reference sequence). The CDR3 here is CASTLGQGPYEQYF. For the CDR3, the DNA is TGTGCCAGTACTCTAGGACAGGGGCCCTACGAGCAGTACTTC.

This chain joins TRBV2 and TRBJ1-4, with TRBD1 identical over 9 bases. Trimming removed 6 bases from V and 7 bases from J; junction bases left unmatched: 9. The CDR3 covers 15 residues. The germline V gene encodes CDR1 SNHLY and CDR2 FYNNEI. CDR3 amino acids: CASSELGQGSEKLFF. The CDR3 DNA sequence: TGTGCCAGCAGCGAACTAGGACAGGGGAGTGAAAAACTGTTTTTT.

The gene calls are TRBV19 and TRBJ2-7; the D gene is possibly TRBD2 (6 bases). Germline-derived CDR1 and CDR2 are LNHDA and SQIVND (reference sequence). The CDR3 is made up of 14 amino acids. Trimming pared 4 bases from V and 4 bases from J, leaving 14 bases between. CDR3 region: CASSKAGLLYEQYF. The CDR3 nucleotides are TGTGCCAGTAGTAAGGCGGGACTGCTTTACGAGCAGTACTTC.

The genes are TRBV11-2 and TRBJ2-7; 10 positions match TRBD1. V shed 4 bases and J 4 bases; nucleotides not matched to a gene: 4. The CDR3 extends over 14 amino acids. Germline V gene data show CDR1 as SGHAT and CDR2 as FQNNGV. The CDR3 nucleotides read TGTGCCAGCAGCTCCGGGACAGGGGTTTACGAGCAGTACTTC. It codes for CASSSGTGVYEQYF.

The gene calls are TRBV5-1 and TRBJ2-4; possible D gene TRBD1, 6 bases. V was cut by 0 bases and J by 0 bases, with 7 bases left in between. The length of the CDR3 is 15 residues. Germline V lookup: CDR1 SGHRS, CDR2 YFSETQ. The CDR3 nucleotides are TGCGCCAGCAGCTTGGCAGGGGTAGCCAAAAACATTCAGTACTTC. It translates to CASSLAGVAKNIQYF.

This chain joins TRBV7-2 and TRBJ2-7; D is undetermined. The germline V gene encodes CDR1 SGHTA and CDR2 FQGNSA. This CDR3 has 14 residues. Trimming left V 3 bases short and J 2 bases short, with 11 bases between. The CDR3 reads CASSFLVSTYEQYF. CDR3 sequence (DNA): TGTGCCAGCAGCTTTCTTGTCTCTACCTACGAGCAGTACTTC.

The V and J genes are TRBV9 and TRBJ1-2; the D gene is possibly TRBD1 (6 bases). The CDR3 is made up of 15 amino acids. The germline V gene has CDR1 SGDLS and CDR2 YYNGEE. The V and J ends lost 3 bases and 2 bases respectively, with 14 bases between them. The chain's CDR3 is CASSAGTLKNYGYTF. The CDR3 DNA sequence: TGTGCCAGCAGCGCGGGGACATTGAAGAACTATGGCTACACCTTC.

This chain links TRBV7-2 with TRBJ2-4; either TRBD1 or TRBD2 may fit D (5 bases each). The CDR3 contains 15 residues. Germline V lookup: CDR1 SGHTA, CDR2 FQGNSA. Trimming cost V 7 bases and J 0 bases, with 13 bases left between them. CDR3 in DNA: TGTGCCAGCACCCGGATGGGGGTAGCCAAAAACATTCAGTACTTC. It is translated as CASTRMGVAKNIQYF. Together with reference TRBV7-2 and TRBJ2-4, the CDR3 gives the full variable domain: GAGVSQSPSNKVTEKGKDVELRCDPISGHTALYWYRQSLGQGLEFLIYFQGNSAPDKSGLPSDRFSAERTGGSVSTLTIQRTQQEDSAVYLCASTRMGVAKNIQYFGAGTRLSVL.

The V call is TRBV28, the J call TRBJ1-5; D gene uncertain. V dropped 6 bases and J dropped 0 bases, with 12 bases sitting between them. Germline V gene lookup returns CDR1 MDHEN and CDR2 SYDVKM. The CDR3 has 15 amino acids. CDR3 DNA sequence: TGTGCCAGCAGCCATGGTGGGTATAGCAATCAGCCCCAGCATTTT. Residues: CASSHGGYSNQPQHF.

CDR3: CAISEGPFGYTF. The CDR3 DNA is TGTGCCATCAGTGAGGGTCCTTTTGGCTACACCTTC. The chain carries TRBV10-3 and TRBJ1-2; D call uncertain. The V gene lost 2 bases and the J gene lost 7 bases, with 8 bases spanning the gap. Germline V gene data show CDR1 as ENHRY and CDR2 as SYGVKD. The CDR3 is made up of 12 amino acids.

This clone has just one count. The chain links TRBV28 to TRBJ1-4; D ambiguous. Germline CDR1 MDHEN, CDR2 SYDVKM. V was shortened by 8 bases and J by 7 bases, with 20 bases between the two germline ends. CDR3 length: 15 residues. Written as DNA, the CDR3 is TGTGCCAGCGCCTCTTCCTCGTCCCGTGTTGAAAAACTGTTTTTT. Protein sequence: CASASSSSRVEKLFF.

The chain carries TRBV6-4 and TRBJ2-1; D might be TRBD1 (6 bases). There are 14 residues in the CDR3. Per germline, CDR1 MRHNA and CDR2 SNTAGT. Deletions cut 5 bases from V and 5 bases from J, with 13 bases between. This CDR3 reads CASSIAGDHNEQFF. In DNA form, the CDR3 reads TGTGCCAGCAGTATAGCAGGGGACCACAATGAGCAGTTCTTC.

CDR3 nucleotides: TGTGCCAGCAGACTAGACGGGGTTTTAGCTGAAGCTTTCTTT. Protein sequence: CASRLDGVLAEAFF. This chain uses TRBV6-5 with TRBJ1-1, with D uncertain. The CDR3 runs 14 residues. Germline V lookup: CDR1 MNHEY, CDR2 SVGAGI. V was shortened by 6 bases and J by 6 bases, with 17 bases between the two germline ends.

CDR3 sequence reads: CASTRDPRDTEAFF. The CDR3 region has the DNA TGTGCCAGCACCAGGGACCCCCGGGACACTGAAGCTTTCTTT. This chain uses TRBV9 with TRBJ1-1, with D tentatively TRBD1 (5 bases). CDR1 is SGDLS, CDR2 YYNGEE, per germline. V dropped 6 bases and J dropped 3 bases, with 15 bases sitting between them. The CDR3 runs to 14 residues.

This clone was counted between two and nine times. This CDR3 is CAISGTSGGQETQYF. As DNA, the CDR3 is TGTGCCATCAGTGGGACTAGCGGGGGGCAAGAGACCCAGTACTTC. V gene TRBV10-3 combines with J gene TRBJ2-5; 14 bases fit TRBD2. Germline V CDR1 and CDR2: ENHRY, SYGVKD. V gave up 4 bases and J gave up 2 bases; unmatched junction bases: 0. The CDR3 extends over 15 amino acids.